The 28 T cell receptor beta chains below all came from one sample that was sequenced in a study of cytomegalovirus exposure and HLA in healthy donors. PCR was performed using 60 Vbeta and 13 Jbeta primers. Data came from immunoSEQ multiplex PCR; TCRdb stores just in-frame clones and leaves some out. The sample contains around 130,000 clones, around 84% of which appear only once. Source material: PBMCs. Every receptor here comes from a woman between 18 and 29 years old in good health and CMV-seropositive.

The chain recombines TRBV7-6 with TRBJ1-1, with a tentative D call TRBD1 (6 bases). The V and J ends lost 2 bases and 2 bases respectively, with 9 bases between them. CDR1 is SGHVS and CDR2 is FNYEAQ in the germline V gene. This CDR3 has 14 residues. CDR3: CASSLQGTNTEAFF. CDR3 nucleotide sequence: TGTGCCAGCAGCTTACAGGGGACAAACACTGAAGCTTTCTTT. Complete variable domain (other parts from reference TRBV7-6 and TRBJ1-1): GAGVSQSPRYKVTKRGQDVALRCDPISGHVSLYWYRQALGQGPEFLTYFNYEAQQDKSGLPNDRFSAERPEGSISTLTIQRTEQRDSAMYRCASSLQGTNTEAFFGQGTRLTVV.

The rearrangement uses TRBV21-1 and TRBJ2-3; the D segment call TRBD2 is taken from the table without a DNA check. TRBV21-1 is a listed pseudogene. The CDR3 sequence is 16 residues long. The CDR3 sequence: CASSKREGLPGDTQYF. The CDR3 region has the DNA TGTGCCAGCAGCAAAAGAGAGGGCCTTCCGGGAGATACGCAGTATTTT.

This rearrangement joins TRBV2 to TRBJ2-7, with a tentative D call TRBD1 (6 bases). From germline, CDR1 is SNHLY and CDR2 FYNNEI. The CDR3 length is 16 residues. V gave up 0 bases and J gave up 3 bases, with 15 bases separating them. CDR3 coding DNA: TGTGCCAGCAGTGAAGCGCTAACCAGGGGCGGCTACGAGCAGTACTTC. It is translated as CASSEALTRGGYEQYF.

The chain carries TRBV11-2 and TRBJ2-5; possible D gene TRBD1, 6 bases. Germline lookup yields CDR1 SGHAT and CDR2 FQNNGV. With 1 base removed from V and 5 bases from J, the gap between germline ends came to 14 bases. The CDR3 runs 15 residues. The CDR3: CASSLAQQGRETQYF. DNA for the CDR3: TGTGCCAGCAGCTTAGCCCAACAGGGTAGGGAGACCCAGTACTTC.

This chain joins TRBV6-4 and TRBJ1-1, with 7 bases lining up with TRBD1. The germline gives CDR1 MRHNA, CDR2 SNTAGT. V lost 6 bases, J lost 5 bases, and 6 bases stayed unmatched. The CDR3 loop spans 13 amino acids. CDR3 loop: CASSLDRDTEAFF. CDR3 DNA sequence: TGTGCCAGCAGCCTAGACAGGGATACTGAAGCTTTCTTT.

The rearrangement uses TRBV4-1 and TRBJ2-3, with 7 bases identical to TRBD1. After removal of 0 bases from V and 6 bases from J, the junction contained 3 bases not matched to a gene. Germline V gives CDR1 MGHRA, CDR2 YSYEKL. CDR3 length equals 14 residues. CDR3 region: CASSQDGTADTQYF. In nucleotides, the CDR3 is TGCGCCAGCAGCCAAGATGGGACAGCTGATACGCAGTATTTT.

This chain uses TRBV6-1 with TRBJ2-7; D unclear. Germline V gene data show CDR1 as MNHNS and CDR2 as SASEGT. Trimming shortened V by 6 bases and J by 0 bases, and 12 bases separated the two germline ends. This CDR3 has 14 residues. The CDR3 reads CASSLSDSSYEQYF. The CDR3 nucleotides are TGTGCCAGCAGCCTATCCGATAGCTCCTACGAGCAGTACTTC.

The CDR3 nucleotides read TGCGCCAGCAGCCTGGGACAGGGGCCCCACGAGCAGTACTTC. Encoded protein: CASSLGQGPHEQYF. V usage is TRBV5-1 and J usage is TRBJ2-7; 10 positions match TRBD1. CDR1 SGHRS and CDR2 YFSETQ come from the germline V gene. CDR3 length equals 14 residues. Unmatched junction bases numbered 6, after V lost 4 bases and J lost 5 bases. The whole variable domain, remainder taken from reference TRBV5-1 and TRBJ2-7, is KAGVTQTPRYLIKTRGQQVTLSCSPISGHRSVSWYQQTPGQGLQFLFEYFSETQRNKGNFPGRFSGRQFSNSRSEMNVSTLELGDSALYLCASSLGQGPHEQYFGPGTRLTVT.

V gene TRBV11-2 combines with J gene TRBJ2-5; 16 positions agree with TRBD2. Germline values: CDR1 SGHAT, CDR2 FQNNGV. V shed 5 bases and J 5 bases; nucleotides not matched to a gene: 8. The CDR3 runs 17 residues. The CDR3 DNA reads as TGTGCCAGCAGCCGAGGGGGACTAGCGGGGGGGCTCGAGACCCAGTACTTC. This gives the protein CASSRGGLAGGLETQYF.

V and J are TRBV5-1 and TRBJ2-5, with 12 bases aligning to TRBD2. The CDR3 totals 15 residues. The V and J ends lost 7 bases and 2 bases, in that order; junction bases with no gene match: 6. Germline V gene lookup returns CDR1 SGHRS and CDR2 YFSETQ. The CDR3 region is CASGNGLAGQETQYF. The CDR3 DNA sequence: TGCGCCAGCGGGAATGGACTAGCGGGGCAAGAGACCCAGTACTTC.

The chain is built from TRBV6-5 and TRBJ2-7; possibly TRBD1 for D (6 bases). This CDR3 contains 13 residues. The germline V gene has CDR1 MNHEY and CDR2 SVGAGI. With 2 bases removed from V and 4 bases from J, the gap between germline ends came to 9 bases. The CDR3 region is CASSYRDKYEQYF. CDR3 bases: TGTGCCAGCAGTTACCGGGACAAGTACGAGCAGTACTTC.

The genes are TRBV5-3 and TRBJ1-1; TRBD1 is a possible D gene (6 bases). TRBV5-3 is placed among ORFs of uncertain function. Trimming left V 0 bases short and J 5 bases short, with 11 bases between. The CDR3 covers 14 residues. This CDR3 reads CARSLGQVLTEAFF. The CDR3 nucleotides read TGTGCCAGAAGCTTGGGACAGGTCCTGACTGAAGCTTTCTTT.

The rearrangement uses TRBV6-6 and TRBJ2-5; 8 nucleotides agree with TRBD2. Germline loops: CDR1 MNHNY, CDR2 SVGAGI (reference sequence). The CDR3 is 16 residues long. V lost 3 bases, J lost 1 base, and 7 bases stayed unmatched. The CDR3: CASSYFTSGLQETQYF. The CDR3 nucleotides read TGTGCCAGCAGTTATTTTACTAGCGGACTCCAAGAGACCCAGTACTTC.

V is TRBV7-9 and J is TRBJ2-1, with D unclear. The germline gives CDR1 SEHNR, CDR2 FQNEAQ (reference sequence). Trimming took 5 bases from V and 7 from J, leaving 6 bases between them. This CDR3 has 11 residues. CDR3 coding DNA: TGTGCCAGCAGCCTCCTAAATGAGCAGTTCTTC. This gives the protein CASSLLNEQFF.

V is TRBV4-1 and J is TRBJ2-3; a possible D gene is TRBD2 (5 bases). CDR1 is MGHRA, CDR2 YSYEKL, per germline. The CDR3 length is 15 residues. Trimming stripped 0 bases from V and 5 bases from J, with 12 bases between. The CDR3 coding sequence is TGCGCCAGCAGCCAAGACCTTACGAGGGTAGATACGCAGTATTTT. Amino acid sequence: CASSQDLTRVDTQYF.

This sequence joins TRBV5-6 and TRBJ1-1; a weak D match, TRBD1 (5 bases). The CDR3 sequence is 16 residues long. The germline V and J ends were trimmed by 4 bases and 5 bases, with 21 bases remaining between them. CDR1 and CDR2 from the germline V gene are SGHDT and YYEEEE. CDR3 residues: CASSPRGGEVETEAFF. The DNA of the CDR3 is TGTGCCAGCAGCCCCCGGGGGGGGGAGGTGGAAACTGAAGCTTTCTTT.

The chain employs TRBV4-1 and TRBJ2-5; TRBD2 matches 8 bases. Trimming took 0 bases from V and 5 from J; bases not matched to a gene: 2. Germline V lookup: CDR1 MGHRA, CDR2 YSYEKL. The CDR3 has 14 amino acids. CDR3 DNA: TGCGCCAGCAGCCAAGATGCGGGGGGCGAGACCCAGTACTTC. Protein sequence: CASSQDAGGETQYF.

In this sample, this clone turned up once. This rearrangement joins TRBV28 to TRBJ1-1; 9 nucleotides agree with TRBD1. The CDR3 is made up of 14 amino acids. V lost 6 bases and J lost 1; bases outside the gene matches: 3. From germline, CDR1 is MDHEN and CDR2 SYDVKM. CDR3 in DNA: TGTGCCAGCAGCTTGGGACAGGGGAACACTGAAGCTTTCTTT. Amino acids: CASSLGQGNTEAFF.

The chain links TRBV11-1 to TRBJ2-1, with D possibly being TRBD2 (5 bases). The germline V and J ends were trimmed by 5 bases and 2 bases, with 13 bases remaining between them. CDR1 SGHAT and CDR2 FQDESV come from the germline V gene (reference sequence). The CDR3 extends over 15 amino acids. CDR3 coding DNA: TGTGCCAGCAGCCCCCGGGATAAGGCCTACAATGAGCAGTTCTTC. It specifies CASSPRDKAYNEQFF.

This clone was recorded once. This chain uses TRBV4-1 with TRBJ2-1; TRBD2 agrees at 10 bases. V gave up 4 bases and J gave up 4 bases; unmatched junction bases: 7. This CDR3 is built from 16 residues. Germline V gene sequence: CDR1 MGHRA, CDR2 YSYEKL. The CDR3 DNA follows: TGCGCCAGCAGCCTTATACTAGCGGGGCGTTACAATGAGCAGTTCTTC. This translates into CASSLILAGRYNEQFF.

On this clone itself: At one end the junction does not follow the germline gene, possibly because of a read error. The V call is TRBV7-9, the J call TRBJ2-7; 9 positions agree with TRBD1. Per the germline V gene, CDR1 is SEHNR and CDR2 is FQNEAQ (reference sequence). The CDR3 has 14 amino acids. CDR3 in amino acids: CSSKYDRGTYEQYF. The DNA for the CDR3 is TGTTCCAGCAAATACGACAGGGGGACCTACGAGCAGTACTTC.

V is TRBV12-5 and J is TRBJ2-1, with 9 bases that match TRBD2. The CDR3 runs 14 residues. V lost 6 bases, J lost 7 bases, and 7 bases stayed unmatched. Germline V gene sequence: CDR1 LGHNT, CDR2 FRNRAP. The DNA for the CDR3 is TGTGCTAGTGGAACGAGCGGGGGGAGGAATGAGCAGTTCTTC. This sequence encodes CASGTSGGRNEQFF. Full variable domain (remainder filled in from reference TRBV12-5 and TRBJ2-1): DARVTQTPRHKVTEMGQEVTMRCQPILGHNTVFWYRQTMMQGLELLAYFRNRAPLDDSGMPKDRFSAEMPDATLATLKIQPSEPRDSAVYFCASGTSGGRNEQFFGPGTRLTVL.

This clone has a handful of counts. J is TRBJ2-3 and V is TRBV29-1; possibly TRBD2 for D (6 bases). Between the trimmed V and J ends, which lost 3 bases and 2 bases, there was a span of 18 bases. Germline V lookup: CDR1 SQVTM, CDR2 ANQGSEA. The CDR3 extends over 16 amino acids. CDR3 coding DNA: TGCAGCGTTGAGACCTTCGGGGGTCTCCTCACAGATACGCAGTATTTT. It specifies CSVETFGGLLTDTQYF.

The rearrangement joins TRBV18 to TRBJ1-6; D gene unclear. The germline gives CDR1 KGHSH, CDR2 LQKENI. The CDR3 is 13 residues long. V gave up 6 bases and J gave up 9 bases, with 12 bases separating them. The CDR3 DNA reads TGTGCCAGCTCTTCCGAGAGGGCTTCACCCCTCCACTTT. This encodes CASSSERASPLHF.

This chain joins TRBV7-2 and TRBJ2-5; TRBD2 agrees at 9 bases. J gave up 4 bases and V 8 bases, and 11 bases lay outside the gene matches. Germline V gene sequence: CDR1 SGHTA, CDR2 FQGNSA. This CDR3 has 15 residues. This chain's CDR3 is CASFRARGGGETQYF. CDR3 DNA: TGTGCCAGCTTTCGGGCGCGGGGGGGCGGAGAGACCCAGTACTTC. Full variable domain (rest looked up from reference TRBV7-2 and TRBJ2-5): GAGVSQSPSNKVTEKGKDVELRCDPISGHTALYWYRQSLGQGLEFLIYFQGNSAPDKSGLPSDRFSAERTGGSVSTLTIQRTQQEDSAVYLCASFRARGGGETQYFGPGTRLLVL.

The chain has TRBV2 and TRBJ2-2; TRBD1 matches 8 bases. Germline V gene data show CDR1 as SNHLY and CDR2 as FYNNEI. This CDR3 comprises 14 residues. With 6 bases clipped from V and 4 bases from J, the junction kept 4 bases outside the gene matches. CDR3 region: CASRLTGVTGELFF. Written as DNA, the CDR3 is TGTGCCAGCAGGCTGACAGGGGTCACCGGGGAGCTGTTTTTT.

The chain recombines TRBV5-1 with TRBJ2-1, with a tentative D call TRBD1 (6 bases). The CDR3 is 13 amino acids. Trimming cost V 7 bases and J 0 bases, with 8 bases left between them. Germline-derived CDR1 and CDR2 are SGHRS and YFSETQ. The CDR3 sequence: CASQGNSYNEQFF. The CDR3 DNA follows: TGCGCCAGCCAGGGGAACTCCTACAATGAGCAGTTCTTC.

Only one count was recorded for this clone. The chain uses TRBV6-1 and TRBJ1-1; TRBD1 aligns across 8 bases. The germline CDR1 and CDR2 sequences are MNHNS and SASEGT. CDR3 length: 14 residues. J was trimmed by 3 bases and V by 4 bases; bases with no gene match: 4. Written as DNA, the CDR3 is TGTGCCAGCAGTGGGACGGACAGGGACACTGAAGCTTTCTTT. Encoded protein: CASSGTDRDTEAFF.